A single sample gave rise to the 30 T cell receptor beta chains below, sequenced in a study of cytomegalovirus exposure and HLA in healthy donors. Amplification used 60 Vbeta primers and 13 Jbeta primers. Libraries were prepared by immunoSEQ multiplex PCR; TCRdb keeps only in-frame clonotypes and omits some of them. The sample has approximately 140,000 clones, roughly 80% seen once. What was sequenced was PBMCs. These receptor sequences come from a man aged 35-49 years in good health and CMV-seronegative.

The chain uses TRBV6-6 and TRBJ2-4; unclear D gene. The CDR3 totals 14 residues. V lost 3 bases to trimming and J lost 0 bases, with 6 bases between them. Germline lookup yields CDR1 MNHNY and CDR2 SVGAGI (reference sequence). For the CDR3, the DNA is TGTGCCAGCAGTTATTCAGTAGCCAAAAACATTCAGTACTTC. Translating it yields CASSYSVAKNIQYF.

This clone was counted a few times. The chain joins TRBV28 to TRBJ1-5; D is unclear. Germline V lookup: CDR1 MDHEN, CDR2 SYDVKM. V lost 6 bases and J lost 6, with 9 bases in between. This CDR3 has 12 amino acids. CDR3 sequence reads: CASSDQVQPQHF. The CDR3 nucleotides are TGTGCCAGCAGCGACCAGGTTCAGCCCCAGCATTTT.

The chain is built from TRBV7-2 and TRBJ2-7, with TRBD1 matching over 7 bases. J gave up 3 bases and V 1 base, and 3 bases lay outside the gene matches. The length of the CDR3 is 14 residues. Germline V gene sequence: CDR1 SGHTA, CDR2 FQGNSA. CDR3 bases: TGTGCCAGCAGCTTAGTGGGACAGAACTACGAGCAGTACTTC. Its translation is CASSLVGQNYEQYF.

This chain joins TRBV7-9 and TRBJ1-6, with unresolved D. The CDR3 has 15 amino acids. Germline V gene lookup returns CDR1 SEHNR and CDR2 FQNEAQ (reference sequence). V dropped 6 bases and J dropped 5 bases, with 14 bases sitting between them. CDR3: CASRGRGADNSPLHF. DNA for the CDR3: TGTGCCAGCAGGGGGAGAGGTGCGGATAATTCACCCCTCCACTTT.

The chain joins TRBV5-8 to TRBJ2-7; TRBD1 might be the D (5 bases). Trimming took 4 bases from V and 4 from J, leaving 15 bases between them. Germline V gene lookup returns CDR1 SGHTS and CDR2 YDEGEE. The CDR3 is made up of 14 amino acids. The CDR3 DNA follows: TGTGCCAGCAGCCCTTACGCCACAGGATACGAGCAGTACTTC. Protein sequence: CASSPYATGYEQYF. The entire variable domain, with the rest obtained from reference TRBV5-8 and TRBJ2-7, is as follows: EAGVTQSPTHLIKTRGQQATLRCSPISGHTSVYWYQQALGLGLQFLLWYDEGEERNRGNFPPRFSGRQFPNYSSELNVNALELEDSALYLCASSPYATGYEQYFGPGTRLTVT.

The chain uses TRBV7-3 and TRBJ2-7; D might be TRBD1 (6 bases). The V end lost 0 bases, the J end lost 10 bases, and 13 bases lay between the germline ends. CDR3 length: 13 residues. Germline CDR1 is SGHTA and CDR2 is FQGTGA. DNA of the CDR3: TGTGCCAGCAGCTTAACCCCAGGGGCCGCCCAGTACTTC. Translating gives CASSLTPGAAQYF.

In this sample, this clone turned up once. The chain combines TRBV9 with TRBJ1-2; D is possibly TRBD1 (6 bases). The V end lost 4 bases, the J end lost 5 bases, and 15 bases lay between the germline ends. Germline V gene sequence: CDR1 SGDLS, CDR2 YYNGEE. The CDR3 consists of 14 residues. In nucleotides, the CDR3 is TGTGCCAGCAGCCCCGAAGGCAGGGGATATGGCTACACCTTC. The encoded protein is CASSPEGRGYGYTF.

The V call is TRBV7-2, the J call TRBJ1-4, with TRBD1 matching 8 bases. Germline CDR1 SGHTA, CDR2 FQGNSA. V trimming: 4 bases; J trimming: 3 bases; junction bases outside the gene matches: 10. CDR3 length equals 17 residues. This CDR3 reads CASSSIGQGVPNEKLFF. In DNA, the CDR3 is TGTGCCAGCAGCTCTATTGGACAGGGAGTGCCTAATGAAAAACTGTTTTTT.

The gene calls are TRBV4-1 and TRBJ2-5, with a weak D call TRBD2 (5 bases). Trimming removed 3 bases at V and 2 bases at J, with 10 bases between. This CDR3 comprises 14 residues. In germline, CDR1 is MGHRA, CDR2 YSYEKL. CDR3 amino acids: CASSHLGLQETQYF. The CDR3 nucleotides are TGCGCCAGCAGCCATCTCGGACTTCAAGAGACCCAGTACTTC.

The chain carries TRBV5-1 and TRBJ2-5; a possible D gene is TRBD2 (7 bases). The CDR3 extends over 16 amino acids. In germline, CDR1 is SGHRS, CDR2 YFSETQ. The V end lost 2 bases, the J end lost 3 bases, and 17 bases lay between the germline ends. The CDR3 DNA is TGCGCCAGCAGCTTCGGAAGGGGGGGGCCTAAAGAGACCCAGTACTTC. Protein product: CASSFGRGGPKETQYF.

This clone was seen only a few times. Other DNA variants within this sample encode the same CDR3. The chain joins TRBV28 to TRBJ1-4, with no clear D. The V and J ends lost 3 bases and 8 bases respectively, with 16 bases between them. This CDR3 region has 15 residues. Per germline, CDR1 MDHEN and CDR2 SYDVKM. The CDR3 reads CASSLNGRGYEKLFF. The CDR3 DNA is TGTGCCAGCAGTTTGAACGGCCGAGGGTACGAAAAACTGTTTTTT.

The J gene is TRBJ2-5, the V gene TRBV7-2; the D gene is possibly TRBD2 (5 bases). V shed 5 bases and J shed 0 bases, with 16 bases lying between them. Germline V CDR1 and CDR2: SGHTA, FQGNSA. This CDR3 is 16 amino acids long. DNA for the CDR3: TGTGCCAGCAGCCTATCTAAAGGCGGGTACCAAGAGACCCAGTACTTC. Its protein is CASSLSKGGYQETQYF. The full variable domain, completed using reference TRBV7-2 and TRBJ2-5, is GAGVSQSPSNKVTEKGKDVELRCDPISGHTALYWYRQSLGQGLEFLIYFQGNSAPDKSGLPSDRFSAERTGGSVSTLTIQRTQQEDSAVYLCASSLSKGGYQETQYFGPGTRLLVL.

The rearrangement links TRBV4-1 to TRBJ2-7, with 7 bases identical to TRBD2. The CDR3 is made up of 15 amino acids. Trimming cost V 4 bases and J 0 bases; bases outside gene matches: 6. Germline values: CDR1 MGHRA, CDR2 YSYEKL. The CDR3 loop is CASSPGGADSYEQYF. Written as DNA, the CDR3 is TGCGCCAGCAGCCCGGGGGGTGCAGACTCCTACGAGCAGTACTTC.

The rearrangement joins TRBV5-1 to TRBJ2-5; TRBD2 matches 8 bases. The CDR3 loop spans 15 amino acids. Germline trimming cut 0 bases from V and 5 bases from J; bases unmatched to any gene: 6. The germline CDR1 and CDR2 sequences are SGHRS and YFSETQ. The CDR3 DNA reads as TGCGCCAGCAGCTTGGATGGGACTAGATCTGAGACCCAGTACTTC. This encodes CASSLDGTRSETQYF.

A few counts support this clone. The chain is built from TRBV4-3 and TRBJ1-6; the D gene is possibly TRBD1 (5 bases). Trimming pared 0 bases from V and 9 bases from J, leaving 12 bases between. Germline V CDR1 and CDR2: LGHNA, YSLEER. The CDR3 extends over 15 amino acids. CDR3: CASSQDAGGRSPLHF. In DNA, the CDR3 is TGCGCCAGCAGCCAAGATGCGGGGGGACGTTCACCCCTCCACTTT.

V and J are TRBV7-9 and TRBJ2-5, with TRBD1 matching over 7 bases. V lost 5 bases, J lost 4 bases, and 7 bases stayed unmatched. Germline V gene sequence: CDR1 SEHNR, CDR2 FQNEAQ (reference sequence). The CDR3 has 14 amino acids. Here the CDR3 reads CASSTEQGTETQYF. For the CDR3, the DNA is TGTGCCAGCAGCACCGAACAGGGGACAGAGACCCAGTACTTC.

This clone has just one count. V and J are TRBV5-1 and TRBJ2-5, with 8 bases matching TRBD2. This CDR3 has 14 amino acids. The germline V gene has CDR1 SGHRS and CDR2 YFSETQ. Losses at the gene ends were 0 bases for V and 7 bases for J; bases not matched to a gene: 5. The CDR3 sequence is CASSLDTGGGTQYF. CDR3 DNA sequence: TGCGCCAGCAGCTTGGATACCGGGGGGGGGACCCAGTACTTC.

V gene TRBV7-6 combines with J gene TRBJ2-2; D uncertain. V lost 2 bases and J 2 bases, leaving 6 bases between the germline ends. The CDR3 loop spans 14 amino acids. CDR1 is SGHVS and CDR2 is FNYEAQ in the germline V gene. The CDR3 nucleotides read TGTGCCAGCAGCTTACGACATAACACCGGGGAGCTGTTTTTT. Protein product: CASSLRHNTGELFF.

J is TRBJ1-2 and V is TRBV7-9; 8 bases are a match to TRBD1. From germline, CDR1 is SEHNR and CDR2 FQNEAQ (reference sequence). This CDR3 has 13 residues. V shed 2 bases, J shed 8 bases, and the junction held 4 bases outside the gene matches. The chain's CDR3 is CASSLQGADGYTF. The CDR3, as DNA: TGTGCCAGCAGCTTACAGGGGGCGGACGGCTACACCTTC.

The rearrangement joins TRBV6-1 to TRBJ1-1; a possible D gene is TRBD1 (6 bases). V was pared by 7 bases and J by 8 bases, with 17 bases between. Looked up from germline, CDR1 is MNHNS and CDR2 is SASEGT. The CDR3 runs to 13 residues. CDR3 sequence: CASTVGGAQEAFF. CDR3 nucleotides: TGTGCCAGCACTGTGGGGGGGGCCCAAGAAGCTTTCTTT.

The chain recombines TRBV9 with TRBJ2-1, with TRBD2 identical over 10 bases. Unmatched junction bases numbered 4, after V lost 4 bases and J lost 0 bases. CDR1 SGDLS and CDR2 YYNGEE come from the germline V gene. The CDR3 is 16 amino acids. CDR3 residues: CASSILAGSSYNEQFF. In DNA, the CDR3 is TGTGCCAGCAGCATACTAGCGGGGAGCTCCTACAATGAGCAGTTCTTC.

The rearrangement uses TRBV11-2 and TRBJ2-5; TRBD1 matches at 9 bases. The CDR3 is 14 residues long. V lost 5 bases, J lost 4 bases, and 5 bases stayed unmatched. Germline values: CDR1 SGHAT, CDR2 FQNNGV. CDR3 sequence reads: CASSRGTGRETQYF. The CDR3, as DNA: TGTGCCAGCAGCCGAGGGACAGGGAGAGAGACCCAGTACTTC. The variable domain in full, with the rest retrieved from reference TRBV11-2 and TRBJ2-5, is EAGVAQSPRYKIIEKRQSVAFWCNPISGHATLYWYQQILGQGPKLLIQFQNNGVVDDSQLPKDRFSAERLKGVDSTLKIQPAKLEDSAVYLCASSRGTGRETQYFGPGTRLLVL.

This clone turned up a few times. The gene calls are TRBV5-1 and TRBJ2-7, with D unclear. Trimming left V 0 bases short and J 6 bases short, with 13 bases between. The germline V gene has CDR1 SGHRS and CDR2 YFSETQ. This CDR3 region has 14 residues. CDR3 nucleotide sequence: TGCGCCAGCAGCTTGGCCTCTAGAGGAAGCGAGCAGTACTTC. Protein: CASSLASRGSEQYF.

Written as DNA, the CDR3 is TGTGCCAGCAGCGTTCGGGATGGAATTTCACCCCTCCACTTT. Amino acids: CASSVRDGISPLHF. V usage is TRBV9 and J usage is TRBJ1-6, with unresolved D. The CDR3 extends over 14 amino acids. The V and J ends lost 2 bases and 9 bases respectively, with 12 bases between them. Germline V lookup: CDR1 SGDLS, CDR2 YYNGEE.

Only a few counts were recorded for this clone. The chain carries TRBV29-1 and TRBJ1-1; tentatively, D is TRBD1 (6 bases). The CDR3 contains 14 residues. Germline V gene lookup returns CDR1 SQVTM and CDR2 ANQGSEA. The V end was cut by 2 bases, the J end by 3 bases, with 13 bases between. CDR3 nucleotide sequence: TGCAGCGTTGAACAGGGGTTAGGTTACACTGAAGCTTTCTTT. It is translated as CSVEQGLGYTEAFF.

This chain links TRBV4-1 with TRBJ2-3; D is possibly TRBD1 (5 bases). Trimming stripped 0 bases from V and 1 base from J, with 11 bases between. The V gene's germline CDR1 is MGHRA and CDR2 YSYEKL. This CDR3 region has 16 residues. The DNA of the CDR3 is TGCGCCAGCAGCCAAGATTTAGGGGAAGGCACAGATACGCAGTATTTT. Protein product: CASSQDLGEGTDTQYF.

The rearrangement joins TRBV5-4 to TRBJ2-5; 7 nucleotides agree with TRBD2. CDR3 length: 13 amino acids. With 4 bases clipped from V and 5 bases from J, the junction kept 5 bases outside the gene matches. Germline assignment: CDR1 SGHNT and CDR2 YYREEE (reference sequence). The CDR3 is CASSTSGGETQYF. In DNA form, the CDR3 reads TGTGCCAGCAGCACTTCCGGGGGGGAGACCCAGTACTTC.

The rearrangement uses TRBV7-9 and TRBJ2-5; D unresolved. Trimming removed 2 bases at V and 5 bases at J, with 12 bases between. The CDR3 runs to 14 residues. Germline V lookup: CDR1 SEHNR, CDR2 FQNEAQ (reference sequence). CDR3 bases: TGTGCCAGCAGCTTAACCCGTGGGCCCGAGACCCAGTACTTC. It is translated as CASSLTRGPETQYF.

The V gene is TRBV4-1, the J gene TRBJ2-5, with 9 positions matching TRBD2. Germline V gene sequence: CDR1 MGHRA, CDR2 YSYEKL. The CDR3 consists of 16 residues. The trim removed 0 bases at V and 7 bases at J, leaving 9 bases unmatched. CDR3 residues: CASSQDGTSGLGTQYF. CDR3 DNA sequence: TGCGCCAGCAGCCAAGATGGTACTAGCGGGTTAGGGACCCAGTACTTC.

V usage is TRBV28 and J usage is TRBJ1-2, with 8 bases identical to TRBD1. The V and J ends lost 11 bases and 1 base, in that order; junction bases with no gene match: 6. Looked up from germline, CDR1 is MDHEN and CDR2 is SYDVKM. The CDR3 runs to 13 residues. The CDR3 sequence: CASGQVLNYGYTF. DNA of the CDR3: TGTGCCTCGGGACAGGTCCTTAACTATGGCTACACCTTC.